This T cell receptor beta chain was obtained from a study of blood T cell repertoires in COVID-19. Study-wide context: Samples taken during acute and convalescent COVID-19 were collected in the United States, Italy and Spain. PBMCs, B-cell-depleted T cells, or T cells were the source of the cDNA or gDNA that made up the material.

Per the authors' pipeline: The authors estimated nucleated cell counts from reference gene primer amplification. Assay used: immunoSEQ multiplex PCR; TCRdb lists only in-frame clones, some missing. V and J calls and clone size follow that table, whereas D and trimming were derived from the DNA. The sample has about 200,000 clones, approximately 85% seen once. The CDR3 sequence is 12 residues long. The germline V and J ends were trimmed by 2 bases and 5 bases, with 7 bases remaining between them. Looked up from germline, CDR1 is SGHTS and CDR2 is YDEGEE. This TCR came from a woman older than 75 with acute or convalescent COVID-19. The sample taken for sequencing was peripheral blood. The chain has TRBV5-8 and TRBJ2-5; D unresolved. The CDR3: CASSFYQETQYF. CDR3 bases: TGTGCCAGCAGCTTTTATCAGGAGACCCAGTACTTC.